The clone carrying this T cell receptor (beta chain) has just a few counts. Its antigen is undetermined. This entry belongs to a study of regulatory T cells in long-lasting Graves disease. Study-level findings and limits: Patients with persistent disease showed a bias toward TRBV28, TRBJ1-2 and TRBJ2-5.

Time point in this sample: newly diagnosed GD, antithyroid drugs for less than 3 months. After RNA was extracted from PBMCs, the TCR library was made from it. The patient group derived from an endocrinology department in Xi'an, China. CDR3 regions were amplified by Arm-PCR using iRepertoire HTBI primers to build TCR beta libraries. TCRdb itself ran the multiplex PCR reads through MiXCR, one entry per CDR3 protein. The table includes about 540,000 distinct CDR3 sequences, about 13% detected once. There are 12 residues in the CDR3. Trimming left V 6 bases short and J 8 bases short, with 10 bases between. CDR1 is SGHVS and CDR2 is FQNEAQ in the germline V gene. Separately, the same data were catalogued under a study of T cells in Graves' hyperthyroidism and ophthalmopathy.

The sequencing used peripheral blood mononuclear cells (PBMCs), collected at new diagnosis, from a patient treated with antithyroid drugs. This TCR derives from a man under 40 with Graves disease. This chain links TRBV7-8 with TRBJ2-2; either TRBD1 or TRBD2 may fit D (5 bases each). CDR3 bases: TGTGCCAGCAGGGGGGTCGGTGGGGAGCTGTTTTTT. Its translation is CASRGVGGELFF.